Following are 23 T cell receptor beta chains from one sample sequenced in a study of cytomegalovirus exposure and HLA in healthy donors. 60 Vbeta and 13 Jbeta primers were used in PCR. The repertoire was sequenced with immunoSEQ multiplex PCR; TCRdb's copy has only in-frame clones and lacks some. The sample shows about 250,000 clones, about 80% of them seen only once. Sequencing input: PBMCs. Receptor source: a girl aged 2-15 years in good health and CMV-seronegative.

The chain uses TRBV9 and TRBJ2-1; possibly TRBD1 for D (5 bases). Germline lookup yields CDR1 SGDLS and CDR2 YYNGEE. V lost 0 bases to trimming and J lost 4 bases, with 11 bases between them. This CDR3 region has 15 residues. The CDR3 protein is CASSVAPDKYNEQFF. CDR3 DNA sequence: TGTGCCAGCAGCGTAGCCCCGGACAAATACAATGAGCAGTTCTTC.

This clone was seen only once. The gene calls are TRBV5-1 and TRBJ2-1; TRBD2 is a possible D gene (5 bases). The V and J ends lost 0 bases and 2 bases respectively, with 12 bases between them. The CDR3 consists of 16 residues. Germline V gene data show CDR1 as SGHRS and CDR2 as YFSETQ. Written as DNA, the CDR3 is TGCGCCAGCAGCTTGGGGGCTAGCCTCGCCTACAATGAGCAGTTCTTC. The encoded protein is CASSLGASLAYNEQFF.

V usage is TRBV10-3 and J usage is TRBJ2-1; TRBD2 aligns across 7 bases. CDR3 length: 14 residues. Germline assignment: CDR1 ENHRY and CDR2 SYGVKD. After removal of 6 bases from V and 8 bases from J, the junction contained 10 bases not matched to a gene. This CDR3 is CAISPTSVNDEQFF. CDR3 nucleotide sequence: TGTGCCATCAGCCCTACTAGCGTTAACGATGAGCAGTTCTTC.

This rearrangement joins TRBV7-2 to TRBJ2-2, with TRBD1 identical over 9 bases. Germline CDR1 reads SGHTA; CDR2 reads FQGNSA. The CDR3 loop spans 19 amino acids. J lost 5 bases, V lost 8 bases, and 21 bases had no gene match. The CDR3 DNA sequence: TGTGCCAGCTTGGGTCCCGGGACAGGGCCATTACTAGGAACCGGGGAGCTGTTTTTT. Encoded protein: CASLGPGTGPLLGTGELFF.

This sequence joins TRBV2 and TRBJ2-1, with a weak D call TRBD2 (5 bases). V was shortened by 10 bases and J by 2 bases, with 18 bases between the two germline ends. The CDR3 sequence is 15 residues long. Germline V gene data show CDR1 as SNHLY and CDR2 as FYNNEI. Here the CDR3 DNA reads TGTGCCACTAAGACCGGAGGCCGTCCCTACAATGAGCAGTTCTTC. Residues: CATKTGGRPYNEQFF.

The chain employs TRBV6-1 and TRBJ2-1; TRBD1 matches at 10 bases. The germline V gene has CDR1 MNHNS and CDR2 SASEGT. With 4 bases clipped from V and 7 bases from J, the junction kept 10 bases outside the gene matches. This CDR3 has 16 amino acids. This CDR3 is CASSGRDRGRWNEQFF. As DNA, the CDR3 is TGTGCCAGCAGTGGCAGAGACAGGGGGCGTTGGAATGAGCAGTTCTTC.

The genes are TRBV27 and TRBJ1-5, with TRBD1 as a possible D gene (5 bases). CDR3 length: 15 amino acids. Germline V gene data show CDR1 as MNHEY and CDR2 as SMNVEV (reference sequence). Trimming stripped 2 bases from V and 3 bases from J, with 11 bases between. The chain's CDR3 is CASSLLAGNNQPQHF. The DNA of the CDR3 is TGTGCCAGCAGTTTACTGGCAGGGAACAATCAGCCCCAGCATTTT.

V gene TRBV28 combines with J gene TRBJ1-1; D perhaps matches TRBD1 (5 bases). Trimming took 3 bases from V and 11 from J, leaving 16 bases between them. This CDR3 spans 13 amino acids. Per the germline V gene, CDR1 is MDHEN and CDR2 is SYDVKM. The CDR3 nucleotides are TGTGCCAGCAGTTTCACTGGACAAAATGGGGCTTTCTTT. The encoded protein is CASSFTGQNGAFF.

The gene calls are TRBV18 and TRBJ2-7, with 7 bases matching TRBD1. Germline CDR1 is KGHSH and CDR2 is LQKENI. Trimming removed 3 bases from V and 4 bases from J; junction bases left unmatched: 6. The CDR3 is 14 amino acids. The CDR3, as DNA: TGTGCCAGCTCACCTGGGGACAGAGAGTACGAGCAGTACTTC. Protein product: CASSPGDREYEQYF.

The chain employs TRBV13 and TRBJ2-5; perhaps TRBD2 as D (5 bases). The DNA end is more similar to TRBJ2-7, so the J call may be wrong. CDR3 length: 13 residues. Per germline, CDR1 PRHDT and CDR2 FYEKMQ (reference sequence). The CDR3 protein is CASSLLRAYEQYF. As DNA, the CDR3 is TGTGCCAGCAGCTTATTGCGGGCCTACGAGCAGTACTTC.

The CDR3 here is CASSQLSGMPYNEQFF. The DNA for the CDR3 is TGTGCCAGCAGCCAATTATCAGGGATGCCCTACAATGAGCAGTTCTTC. The J gene is TRBJ2-1, the V gene TRBV14; D is possibly TRBD1 (5 bases). CDR1 and CDR2 (germline): SGHDN, FVKESK. V was pared by 2 bases and J by 2 bases, with 13 bases between. The CDR3 extends over 16 amino acids.

The chain joins TRBV4-1 to TRBJ1-3; TRBD1 is a possible D gene (6 bases). V gave up 1 base and J gave up 2 bases, with 21 bases separating them. The V gene's germline CDR1 is MGHRA and CDR2 YSYEKL. There are 19 residues in the CDR3. CDR3 DNA: TGCGCCAGCAGCCAAGTCGGCTACGGGGAACAGGGAACTGGAAACACCATATATTTT. Its protein product is CASSQVGYGEQGTGNTIYF.

The genes are TRBV18 and TRBJ1-5; TRBD1 matches 10 bases. Germline loops: CDR1 KGHSH, CDR2 LQKENI. The CDR3 is made up of 17 amino acids. The trim removed 4 bases at V and 6 bases at J, leaving 12 bases unmatched. The CDR3 loop is CASSQNGQGVRFQPQHF. For the CDR3, the DNA is TGTGCCAGCTCACAAAACGGACAGGGGGTAAGATTTCAGCCCCAGCATTTT.

The chain recombines TRBV19 with TRBJ1-2; possibly TRBD1 for D (5 bases). The V gene lost 4 bases and the J gene lost 5 bases, with 17 bases spanning the gap. Germline CDR1 reads LNHDA; CDR2 reads SQIVND (reference sequence). CDR3 length: 15 amino acids. In DNA form, the CDR3 reads TGTGCCAGTAGTAGCCCGGGACTGCCGCGTTATGGCTACACCTTC. This translates into CASSSPGLPRYGYTF. Looking up the rest from reference TRBV19 and TRBJ1-2 gives the full variable domain: DGGITQSPKYLFRKEGQNVTLSCEQNLNHDAMYWYRQDPGQGLRLIYYSQIVNDFQKGDIAEGYSVSREKKESFPLTVTSAQKNPTAFYLCASSSPGLPRYGYTFGSGTRLTVV.

This clone came up a few times. The rearrangement links TRBV5-4 to TRBJ2-7; a possible D gene is TRBD2 (5 bases). V gave up 2 bases and J gave up 3 bases, with 9 bases separating them. Germline loops: CDR1 SGHNT, CDR2 YYREEE (reference sequence). The CDR3 has 13 residues. CDR3 coding DNA: TGTGCCAGCAGCTTAGTCGGGATCTACGAGCAGTACTTC. As protein: CASSLVGIYEQYF.

This chain joins TRBV2 and TRBJ1-1; 8 nucleotides line up with TRBD1. The CDR3 is made up of 15 amino acids. Germline assignment: CDR1 SNHLY and CDR2 FYNNEI. V was clipped by 6 bases and J by 4 bases; unmatched bases: 10. CDR3 residues: CASRAIQGAGTEAFF. The DNA of the CDR3 is TGTGCCAGCAGGGCTATCCAGGGGGCGGGCACTGAAGCTTTCTTT.

V and J are TRBV27 and TRBJ1-2; maybe TRBD1 (5 bases). V was shortened by 7 bases and J by 0 bases, with 12 bases between the two germline ends. The CDR3 runs to 14 residues. Germline V gene sequence: CDR1 MNHEY, CDR2 SMNVEV (reference sequence). CDR3 sequence (DNA): TGTGCCAGCAAGTCTCGGGGGGCTAACTATGGCTACACCTTC. Protein product: CASKSRGANYGYTF.

CDR3 in DNA: TGTGCCAGCAGCTTGGTATGGGCAGGGGAAGAGACCTATAATTCACCCCTCCACTTT. Translating gives CASSLVWAGEETYNSPLHF. The chain recombines TRBV5-4 with TRBJ1-6, with TRBD1 as a possible D gene (6 bases). This CDR3 has 19 amino acids. Germline V gene data show CDR1 as SGHNT and CDR2 as YYREEE (reference sequence). Deletions cut 0 bases from V and 2 bases from J, with 18 bases between.

This chain joins TRBV29-1 and TRBJ2-1, with D possibly matching TRBD1 (5 bases). Germline V CDR1 and CDR2: SQVTM, ANQGSEA. V was shortened by 5 bases and J by 4 bases, with 18 bases between the two germline ends. CDR3 size: 15 residues. CDR3: CSVISQDIAYNEQFF. CDR3 coding DNA: TGCAGCGTTATCTCTCAGGACATAGCATACAATGAGCAGTTCTTC.

V and J are TRBV9 and TRBJ1-2; TRBD1 aligns across 12 bases. Germline loops: CDR1 SGDLS, CDR2 YYNGEE. The J segment lost 7 bases and the V segment lost 4 bases, leaving 11 bases of the junction unmatched. There are 16 residues in the CDR3. Written as DNA, the CDR3 is TGTGCCAGCAGCTTTATTCCGGGACAGGGGGCGAGTGGCTACACCTTC. The encoded protein is CASSFIPGQGASGYTF.

The V gene is TRBV5-4, the J gene TRBJ1-2; D perhaps matches TRBD1 (5 bases). CDR3 length equals 14 residues. Germline CDR1 and CDR2: SGHNT and YYREEE (reference sequence). Trimming pared 4 bases from V and 8 bases from J, leaving 18 bases between. This CDR3 reads CASSASGGREGYTF. The CDR3 nucleotides read TGTGCCAGCAGCGCCTCCGGGGGACGGGAAGGCTACACCTTC.

The chain has TRBV15 and TRBJ1-2, with a weak D call TRBD1 (5 bases). The CDR3 spans 14 residues. Germline assignment: CDR1 LNHNV and CDR2 YYDKDF (reference sequence). V was pared by 4 bases and J by 6 bases, with 15 bases between. This CDR3 is CATSMGRFGHGYTF. The CDR3 DNA is TGTGCCACCAGCATGGGGCGGTTTGGACATGGCTACACCTTC.

The chain links TRBV27 to TRBJ1-4, with D maybe TRBD1 (5 bases). The V end lost 7 bases, the J end lost 7 bases, and 13 bases lay between the germline ends. The germline gives CDR1 MNHEY, CDR2 SMNVEV (reference sequence). The CDR3 covers 13 residues. CDR3 DNA sequence: TGTGCCAGCACTGGGGCTCCGTCTGAAAAACTGTTTTTT. It encodes CASTGAPSEKLFF.